Listed below are T cell receptor beta chains from one sample, sequenced in a study of beta chain features in type 1 diabetes. TCRdb's table, derived via immunoSEQ multiplex PCR, lists solely in-frame clones and lacks some. The sample holds 300,000 to 450,000 clones, over 9% seen once. What was sequenced was central memory CD4+ T cells from blood. The receptors shown here come from a man aged 25 to 40 with type 1 diabetes. Both conserved end residues are part of each CDR3. Each record gives: J gene, clone size, V gene, D gene, CDR3 protein, CDR3 DNA. D genes are given only for firm matches. Size is omitted from some rows. Given values are once, few, many or a class for expanded clones.

TRBJ2-1	NA	TRBV18	TRBD2	CASSPQRTSGRYGEQFF	TGTGCCAGCTCACCACAGCGGACTAGCGGGAGATACGGTGAGCAGTTCTTC
TRBJ2-5	NA	TRBV7-9	TRBD1	CASSFGDSQETQYF	TGTGCCAGCAGCTTCGGGGACAGCCAAGAGACCCAGTACTTC
TRBJ1-2	few	TRBV7-2	NA	CASSLAVRANQGGYTF	TGTGCCAGCAGCTTAGCAGTCCGCGCTAACCAAGGTGGCTACACCTTC
TRBJ2-7	few	TRBV20-1	NA	CSARGSYEQYF	TGCAGTGCTAGAGGCTCCTACGAGCAGTACTTC
TRBJ2-1	NA	TRBV15	NA	CATSRRWQYNEQFF	TGTGCCACCAGCAGAAGATGGCAGTACAATGAGCAGTTCTTC
TRBJ2-3	few	TRBV29-1	NA	CSVYMGSSSTDTQYF	TGCAGCGTTTATATGGGTTCCTCTAGCACAGATACGCAGTATTTT
TRBJ1-1	many	TRBV14	NA	CASSHSGVGTEAFF	TGTGCCAGCAGCCACAGCGGGGTTGGAACTGAAGCTTTCTTT
TRBJ1-4	NA	TRBV7-2	NA	CASSLGVRDEKLFF	TGTGCCAGCAGCTTAGGAGTGAGGGATGAAAAACTGTTTTTT
TRBJ2-1	NA	TRBV5-1	TRBD2	CASSLATSGSSEQFF	TGCGCCAGCAGCTTGGCGACTAGCGGGAGTAGTGAGCAGTTCTTC
TRBJ2-1	NA	TRBV5-1	TRBD2	CASSLVIGLGVTEQFF	TGCGCCAGCAGCTTGGTCATAGGACTAGGGGTGACTGAGCAGTTCTTC
TRBJ2-1	few	TRBV5-4	TRBD2	CASSQDRLAGPLF	TGTGCCAGCAGCCAAGATAGACTAGCGGGACCCCTCTTC
TRBJ2-3	NA	TRBV28	NA	CASSPPSRSTDTQYF	TGTGCCAGCAGTCCCCCCTCCCGTAGCACAGATACGCAGTATTTT
TRBJ2-5	few	TRBV5-4	TRBD1	CASSLTTGWVGETQYF	TGTGCCAGCAGCCTGACGACAGGGTGGGTGGGGGAAACCCAGTACTTC
TRBJ2-7	few	TRBV11-3	NA	CASSLGAGAAYEQYF	TGTGCCAGCAGCTTGGGTGCAGGGGCAGCCTACGAGCAGTACTTC
TRBJ1-4	few	TRBV11-1	NA	CASSSNRQAAIIEKLFF	TGTGCCAGCAGCTCCAACCGGCAGGCAGCCATTATCGAAAAACTGTTTTTT
TRBJ2-7	NA	TRBV13	NA	CASSPLGLEYEQYF	TGTGCCAGCAGCCCTCTAGGGTTGGAGTACGAGCAGTACTTC
TRBJ2-2	few	TRBV6-1	NA	CASSDYSNTGELFF	TGTGCCAGCAGTGATTACAGCAACACCGGGGAGCTGTTTTTT
TRBJ2-7	NA	TRBV5-1	NA	CASSYEGGRRSSYEQYF	TGCGCCAGCAGCTACGAGGGGGGCAGGAGGAGCTCCTACGAGCAGTACTTC
TRBJ2-5	few	TRBV11-2	NA	CASSLESQETQYF	TGTGCCAGCAGCTTAGAGTCCCAAGAGACCCAGTACTTC
TRBJ2-1	few	TRBV7-3	TRBD2	CASSLNAGGNYNEQFF	TGTGCCAGCAGCTTAAATGCGGGGGGCAACTACAATGAGCAGTTCTTC
TRBJ2-1	NA	TRBV4-1	NA	CASSQVSGNNEQFF	TGCGCCAGCAGCCAAGTTAGCGGAAACAATGAGCAGTTCTTC
TRBJ2-2	NA	TRBV6-6	TRBD1	CASTVGQANTGELFF	TGTGCCAGCACCGTGGGACAGGCGAACACCGGGGAGCTGTTTTTT
TRBJ2-7	few	TRBV5-4	TRBD2	CASSLFLTSDEQYF	TGTGCCAGCAGCTTGTTTTTGACTAGCGACGAGCAGTACTTC
TRBJ1-2	NA	TRBV5-1	NA	CASSLGGTNYGYTF	TGCGCCAGCAGCTTGGGTGGGACTAACTATGGCTACACCTTC
TRBJ1-2	NA	TRBV7-9	NA	CASSFATTTGGYTF	TGTGCCAGCAGCTTCGCCACCACCACTGGAGGCTACACCTTC
TRBJ2-1	many	TRBV28	NA	CASSTTGPYEQFF	TGTGCCAGCAGTACAACAGGCCCCTATGAGCAGTTCTTC
TRBJ2-7	few	TRBV4-3	NA	CASSQGGAGSYEQYF	TGCGCCAGCAGCCAAGGAGGCGCAGGATCCTACGAGCAGTACTTC
TRBJ2-3	many	TRBV10-3	TRBD2	CAISETSGRRTDTQYF	TGTGCCATCAGTGAAACTAGCGGGAGGAGGACAGATACGCAGTATTTT
TRBJ2-1	few	TRBV27	TRBD1	CASSFYRGKNYNEQFF	TGTGCCAGCAGTTTCTACAGGGGAAAAAATTACAATGAGCAGTTCTTC
TRBJ2-3	few	TRBV28	NA	CASSLSSDRTDTQYF	TGTGCCAGCAGTTTATCCTCCGATCGCACAGATACGCAGTATTTT
TRBJ2-5	few	TRBV5-1	TRBD1	CASSDGTAQETQYF	TGCGCCAGTTCCGACGGGACAGCCCAAGAGACCCAGTACTTC
TRBJ2-1	few	TRBV4-1	TRBD2	CASSQMGLLAGAYNEQFF	TGCGCCAGCAGCCAAATGGGCCTACTAGCGGGAGCTTACAATGAGCAGTTCTTC
TRBJ1-5	NA	TRBV5-1	TRBD1	CASSLRQGGQPQHF	TGCGCCAGCAGCTTGCGACAGGGCGGTCAGCCCCAGCATTTT
TRBJ1-1	few	TRBV7-9	NA	CASSFRNPVLNTEAFF	TGTGCCAGCAGCTTCAGGAACCCCGTGCTGAACACTGAAGCTTTCTTT
TRBJ2-1	NA	TRBV5-1	TRBD2	CASSPHMGTSGGVEQFF	TGCGCCAGCAGCCCCCATATGGGGACTAGCGGTGGAGTTGAGCAGTTCTTC
TRBJ2-7	NA	TRBV7-8	TRBD2	CASSLRASGTYEQYF	TGTGCCAGCAGCTTACGGGCTAGCGGTACCTACGAGCAGTACTTC
TRBJ1-5	NA	TRBV7-2	NA	CASSQDYGGRQPQHF	TGTGCCAGCAGCCAAGATTACGGGGGGCGACAGCCCCAGCATTTT
TRBJ2-1	many	TRBV30	NA	CAWQPSSYNEQFF	TGTGCCTGGCAACCGAGCTCCTACAATGAGCAGTTCTTC
TRBJ2-1	NA	TRBV11-2	NA	CASSLGGAYNEQFF	TGTGCCAGCAGCTTAGGGGGGGCCTACAATGAGCAGTTCTTC
TRBJ2-7	NA	TRBV6-5	NA	CASSPTGLTSYEQYF	TGTGCCAGCAGTCCTACAGGGCTTACCTCCTACGAGCAGTACTTC
TRBJ2-5	NA	TRBV10-1	NA	CASSANQETQYF	TGCGCCAGCAGTGCGAACCAAGAGACCCAGTACTTC
TRBJ1-2	many	TRBV29-1	NA	CSVEGFGGGYTF	TGCAGCGTTGAGGGCTTCGGGGGAGGCTACACCTTC
TRBJ2-1	few	TRBV7-3	NA	CASSPPGSFYNEQFF	TGTGCCAGCAGCCCCCCCGGGTCCTTCTACAATGAGCAGTTCTTC
TRBJ2-6	NA	TRBV14	NA	CASSQVAEVLTF	TGTGCCAGCAGCCAAGTGGCTGAAGTCCTGACTTTC
TRBJ1-3	few	TRBV28	NA	CATGLSGNTIYF	TGTGCCACTGGGTTGTCTGGAAACACCATATATTTT
TRBJ2-5	NA	TRBV7-3	NA	CASSRPPLLETQYF	TGTGCCAGCAGCCGTCCTCCCCTCCTGGAGACCCAGTACTTC
TRBJ2-1	few	TRBV27	TRBD2	CASSREGNEQFF	TGTGCCAGCAGTAGGGAGGGTAATGAGCAGTTCTTC
TRBJ2-2	NA	TRBV6-4	TRBD1	CASSGQGSVGELFF	TGTGCCAGCTCCGGACAGGGCTCAGTCGGGGAGCTGTTTTTT
TRBJ1-3	many	TRBV18	NA	CASSPYDVSSGNTIYF	TGTGCCAGCTCACCCTACGACGTTTCCTCTGGAAACACCATATATTTT
TRBJ2-7	once	TRBV5-8	TRBD1	CASSFQGGTGVYEQYF	TGTGCCAGCAGCTTCCAGGGGGGGACAGGGGTCTACGAGCAGTACTTC
TRBJ2-4	NA	TRBV4-1	NA	CASSPGGTAASGIQYF	TGCGCCAGCAGCCCGGGCGGGACAGCTGCCTCAGGGATTCAGTACTTC
TRBJ2-1	NA	TRBV6-6	TRBD1	CASSTLQGESYNEQFF	TGTGCCAGCAGTACACTACAGGGGGAGTCCTACAATGAGCAGTTCTTC
TRBJ2-7	many	TRBV10-3	TRBD2	CAISEPTGLANEQYF	TGTGCCATCAGTGAGCCAACGGGACTAGCCAACGAGCAGTACTTC
TRBJ2-5	few	TRBV10-1	TRBD2	CASSSEREPQETQYF	TGCGCCAGCAGTTCGGAGCGGGAGCCCCAAGAGACCCAGTACTTC
TRBJ2-7	many	TRBV2	TRBD2	CASSPRLAGGPRREQYF	TGTGCCAGCAGTCCCCGACTAGCGGGAGGGCCTAGGCGGGAGCAGTACTTC
TRBJ2-3	few	TRBV19	NA	CASSPHYRTDTQYF	TGTGCCAGTAGTCCGCACTACAGGACAGATACGCAGTATTTT